These 21 T cell receptor beta chains share one sample of origin, sequenced in a study of T cell responses to AZD1222 COVID-19 vaccine. TCRdb keeps only in-frame clones here, not all; method: immunoSEQ multiplex PCR. This table has 130,000 or so clones, 85% to 95% appearing once. The sample in question was peripheral blood, obtained on day 0 of MenACWY control vaccination. The receptor source for this set is an adult in good health.

This chain uses TRBV4-3 with TRBJ1-4, with 10 positions matching TRBD1. This CDR3 spans 18 amino acids. CDR1 is LGHNA, CDR2 YSLEER, per germline. After removal of 5 bases from V and 1 base from J, the junction contained 10 bases not matched to a gene. The CDR3 region has the DNA TGCGCCAGCAGCGGGAAGACAGGGGGCATAGGAACTAATGAAAAACTGTTTTTT. This gives the protein CASSGKTGGIGTNEKLFF.

The chain recombines TRBV7-2 with TRBJ1-1; the D is unclear. This CDR3 spans 14 amino acids. Trimming pared 4 bases from V and 6 bases from J, leaving 15 bases between. Germline V gene lookup returns CDR1 SGHTA and CDR2 FQGNSA. In nucleotides, the CDR3 is TGTGCCAGCAGCTCGGTGGTTGTGAGGTCTGAAGCTTTCTTT. Translated: CASSSVVVRSEAFF. The full variable domain, its missing parts supplied by reference TRBV7-2 and TRBJ1-1, is GAGVSQSPSNKVTEKGKDVELRCDPISGHTALYWYRQSLGQGLEFLIYFQGNSAPDKSGLPSDRFSAERTGGSVSTLTIQRTQQEDSAVYLCASSSVVVRSEAFFGQGTRLTVV.

CDR3 DNA sequence: TGTGCCAGTAGTATATCTGCCTACTATGGCTACACCTTC. Its protein product is CASSISAYYGYTF. V gene TRBV19 combines with J gene TRBJ1-2; D is unclear. This CDR3 region has 13 residues. Trimming left V 2 bases short and J 3 bases short, with 7 bases between. CDR1 is LNHDA, CDR2 SQIVND, per germline (reference sequence).

This chain connects TRBV19 to TRBJ1-2, with D perhaps matching TRBD1 (6 bases). V lost 5 bases to trimming and J lost 6 bases, with 19 bases between them. The CDR3 is 15 residues long. CDR1 and CDR2 from the germline V gene are LNHDA and SQIVND (reference sequence). The CDR3 region is CASSSATGKGNGYTF. CDR3 sequence (DNA): TGTGCCAGTAGTTCCGCGACAGGCAAGGGTAATGGCTACACCTTC.

V is TRBV11-2 and J is TRBJ2-7; 7 bases are a match to TRBD2. Germline V gene lookup returns CDR1 SGHAT and CDR2 FQNNGV. The CDR3 extends over 15 amino acids. The J segment lost 5 bases and the V segment lost 1 base, leaving 8 bases of the junction unmatched. CDR3 protein: CASSLVGGGVDEQYF. In DNA form, the CDR3 reads TGTGCCAGCAGCTTAGTGGGGGGAGGGGTGGACGAGCAGTACTTC.

The chain employs TRBV2 and TRBJ1-2; D remains unclear. From germline, CDR1 is SNHLY and CDR2 FYNNEI. V was clipped by 4 bases and J by 6 bases, with 12 bases between them. There are 13 residues in the CDR3. CDR3 sequence (DNA): TGTGCCAGCAGTGGGGCTTTGAGGAATGGCTACACCTTC. This gives the protein CASSGALRNGYTF.

This clone occurred many times. V usage is TRBV3-1 (or the pseudogene TRBV3-2) and J usage is TRBJ1-2; a possible D gene is TRBD1 (5 bases). Germline CDR1 LGHDT, CDR2 YNNKEL (reference sequence). V gave up 5 bases and J gave up 4 bases, with 14 bases separating them. This CDR3 spans 14 amino acids. In DNA, the CDR3 is TGTGCCAGCAGCAGGACACCTGGGCCCTATGGCTACACCTTC. Translation gives CASSRTPGPYGYTF.

V and J are TRBV6-5 and TRBJ1-2; no clear D. There are 13 residues in the CDR3. From germline, CDR1 is MNHEY and CDR2 SVGAGI. V was shortened by 0 bases and J by 8 bases, with 10 bases between the two germline ends. The CDR3 loop is CASSYSTWAGYTF. Here the CDR3 DNA reads TGTGCCAGCAGTTACTCGACGTGGGCCGGCTACACCTTC.

This chain uses TRBV12-3 or TRBV12-4 with TRBJ1-1, with D unclear. V was pared by 5 bases and J by 7 bases, with 11 bases between. CDR3 length: 12 residues. The chain's CDR3 is CASSRARIEAFF. CDR3 coding DNA: TGTGCCAGCAGTCGGGCCCGGATTGAAGCTTTCTTT.

The rearrangement uses TRBV4-1 and TRBJ2-1; D not resolved. Per germline, CDR1 MGHRA and CDR2 YSYEKL. V was shortened by 0 bases and J by 7 bases, with 7 bases between the two germline ends. CDR3 length equals 13 residues. The CDR3 spells CASSQDWRNEQFF. CDR3 DNA: TGCGCCAGCAGCCAAGATTGGAGAAATGAGCAGTTCTTC.

The V gene is TRBV25-1, the J gene TRBJ1-1; tentative D call: TRBD1 (5 bases). Germline-derived CDR1 and CDR2 are MGHDK and SYGVNS. The V end was cut by 4 bases, the J end by 4 bases, with 10 bases between. CDR3 size: 13 residues. CDR3 bases: TGTGCCAGCAGTGCTGGGACCGCCACTGAAGCTTTCTTT. Its protein product is CASSAGTATEAFF.

The chain employs TRBV7-2 and TRBJ1-3; D might be TRBD1 (6 bases). CDR1 is SGHTA, CDR2 FQGNSA, per germline. CDR3 length: 15 residues. V dropped 3 bases and J dropped 4 bases, with 13 bases sitting between them. CDR3 protein: CASSLSGTTGNTIYF. CDR3 sequence (DNA): TGTGCCAGCAGCTTGTCCGGGACAACCGGAAACACCATATATTTT. Based on the CDR3 plus reference TRBV7-2 and TRBJ1-3, the full variable domain is GAGVSQSPSNKVTEKGKDVELRCDPISGHTALYWYRQSLGQGLEFLIYFQGNSAPDKSGLPSDRFSAERTGGSVSTLTIQRTQQEDSAVYLCASSLSGTTGNTIYFGEGSWLTVV.

The chain recombines TRBV9 with TRBJ2-1; 11 positions match TRBD2. Germline V gene sequence: CDR1 SGDLS, CDR2 YYNGEE. J gave up 8 bases and V 0 bases, and 13 bases lay outside the gene matches. The CDR3 extends over 18 amino acids. The CDR3 reads CASSVVGLAGGPSDEQFF. CDR3 nucleotide sequence: TGTGCCAGCAGCGTAGTTGGTTTAGCGGGAGGGCCTTCGGATGAGCAGTTCTTC.

This sequence joins TRBV10-1 and TRBJ2-1; D not resolved. V dropped 3 bases and J dropped 6 bases, with 12 bases sitting between them. Germline CDR1 is WNHNN and CDR2 is SYGVQD (reference sequence). The CDR3 contains 14 residues. The CDR3 DNA is TGCGCCAGCAGTGATTACTCTATGGGCAATGAGCAGTTCTTC. It codes for CASSDYSMGNEQFF.

The chain recombines TRBV7-2 with TRBJ2-3; the D gene is possibly TRBD1 (5 bases). CDR1 and CDR2 from the germline V gene are SGHTA and FQGNSA. This CDR3 contains 17 residues. The ends were cut back, 6 bases at V and 0 bases at J, with 19 bases in the middle. Here the CDR3 reads CASSLLAWTTSTDTQYF. The DNA of the CDR3 is TGTGCCAGCAGTTTGCTGGCCTGGACAACAAGCACAGATACGCAGTATTTT. The full variable domain, in which reference TRBV7-2 and TRBJ2-3 provide the parts outside the CDR3, is GAGVSQSPSNKVTEKGKDVELRCDPISGHTALYWYRQSLGQGLEFLIYFQGNSAPDKSGLPSDRFSAERTGGSVSTLTIQRTQQEDSAVYLCASSLLAWTTSTDTQYFGPGTRLTVL.

This clone was counted a single time. This rearrangement joins TRBV6-2 or TRBV6-3 to TRBJ1-2; D remains unclear. Germline values: CDR1 MNHEY, CDR2 SVGEGT. The CDR3 is made up of 12 amino acids. Deletions cut 5 bases from V and 7 bases from J, with 11 bases between. The CDR3 here is CASSPPAPGYTF. CDR3 coding DNA: TGTGCCAGCAGTCCGCCTGCCCCTGGCTACACCTTC.

The J gene is TRBJ2-7, the V gene TRBV19; 10 bases map to TRBD1. CDR1 and CDR2 from the germline V gene are LNHDA and SQIVND (reference sequence). V was pared by 5 bases and J by 5 bases, with 6 bases of the junction left unmatched. The CDR3 has 14 amino acids. The CDR3 spells CASSSTGGRDEQYF. In DNA form, the CDR3 reads TGTGCCAGTAGTTCGACAGGGGGCAGGGACGAGCAGTACTTC.

The chain combines TRBV3-1 (or the pseudogene TRBV3-2) with TRBJ2-5; D is possibly TRBD2 (5 bases). V was cut by 0 bases and J by 5 bases, with 13 bases left in between. CDR3 length equals 15 residues. Germline V lookup: CDR1 LGHDT, CDR2 YNNKEL (reference sequence). The CDR3 is CASSQELSTTETQYF. The CDR3 coding sequence is TGTGCCAGCAGCCAAGAGCTTTCGACTACTGAGACCCAGTACTTC.

The chain uses TRBV20-1 and TRBJ2-4; the D is unclear. CDR1 DFQATT and CDR2 SNEGSKA come from the germline V gene (reference sequence). The CDR3 spans 15 residues. V lost 3 bases and J 0 bases, leaving 12 bases between the germline ends. CDR3 sequence reads: CSASYPALAKNIQYF. CDR3 nucleotide sequence: TGCAGTGCTAGTTATCCGGCCCTAGCCAAAAACATTCAGTACTTC.

This clone was detected once. V usage is TRBV30 and J usage is TRBJ2-7, with a tentative D call TRBD2 (6 bases). The ends were cut back, 1 base at V and 4 bases at J, with 17 bases in the middle. CDR3 size: 15 residues. CDR1 and CDR2 from the germline V gene are GTSNPN and SVGIG (reference sequence). CDR3 in amino acids: CAWSGLAGSIYEQYF. CDR3 nucleotides: TGTGCCTGGAGTGGTCTGGCGGGATCGATTTACGAGCAGTACTTC.

The rearrangement joins TRBV6-5 to TRBJ1-5, with a tentative D call TRBD1 (6 bases). Germline values: CDR1 MNHEY, CDR2 SVGAGI. Trimming shortened V by 8 bases and J by 9 bases, and 14 bases separated the two germline ends. The CDR3 loop spans 12 amino acids. As DNA, the CDR3 is TGTGCCAGCTTGGACAGCGGTGGGCCCCAGCATTTT. Its protein product is CASLDSGGPQHF.